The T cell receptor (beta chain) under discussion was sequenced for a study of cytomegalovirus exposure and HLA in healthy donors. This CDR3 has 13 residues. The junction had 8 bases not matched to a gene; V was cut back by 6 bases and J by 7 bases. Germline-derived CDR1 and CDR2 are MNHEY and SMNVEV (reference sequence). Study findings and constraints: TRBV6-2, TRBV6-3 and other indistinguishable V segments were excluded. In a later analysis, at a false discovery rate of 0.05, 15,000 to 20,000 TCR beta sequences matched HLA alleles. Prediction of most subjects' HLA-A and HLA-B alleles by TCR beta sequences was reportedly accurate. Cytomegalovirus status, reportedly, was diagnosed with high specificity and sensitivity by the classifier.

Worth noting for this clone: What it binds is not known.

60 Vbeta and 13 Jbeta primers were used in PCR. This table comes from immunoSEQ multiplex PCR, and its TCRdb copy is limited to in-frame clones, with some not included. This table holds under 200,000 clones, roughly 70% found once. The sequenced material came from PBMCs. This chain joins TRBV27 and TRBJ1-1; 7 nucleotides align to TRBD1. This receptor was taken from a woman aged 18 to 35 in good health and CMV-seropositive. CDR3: CASSRARGVEAFF. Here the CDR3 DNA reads TGTGCCAGCAGCCGGGCCAGGGGGGTTGAAGCTTTCTTT.